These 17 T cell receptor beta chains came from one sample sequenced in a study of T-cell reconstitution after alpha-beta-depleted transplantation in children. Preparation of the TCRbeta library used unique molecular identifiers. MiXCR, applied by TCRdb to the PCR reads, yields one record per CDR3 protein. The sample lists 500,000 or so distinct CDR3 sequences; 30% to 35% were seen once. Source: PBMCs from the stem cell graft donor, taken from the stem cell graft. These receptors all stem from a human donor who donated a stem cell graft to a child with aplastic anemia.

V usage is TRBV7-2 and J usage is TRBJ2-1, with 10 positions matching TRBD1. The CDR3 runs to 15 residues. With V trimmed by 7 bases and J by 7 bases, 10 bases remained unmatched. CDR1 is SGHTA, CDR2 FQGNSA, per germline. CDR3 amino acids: CASTSDRGLWNEQFF. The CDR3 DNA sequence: TGTGCCAGCACTTCCGACAGGGGGCTCTGGAATGAGCAGTTCTTC.

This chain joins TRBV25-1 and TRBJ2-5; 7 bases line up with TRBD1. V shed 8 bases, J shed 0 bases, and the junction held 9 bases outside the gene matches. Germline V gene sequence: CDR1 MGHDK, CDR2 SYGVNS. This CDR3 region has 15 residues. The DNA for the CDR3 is TGTGCCAGCCGTACCGGGACAGTGTACCAAGAGACCCAGTACTTC. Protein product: CASRTGTVYQETQYF.

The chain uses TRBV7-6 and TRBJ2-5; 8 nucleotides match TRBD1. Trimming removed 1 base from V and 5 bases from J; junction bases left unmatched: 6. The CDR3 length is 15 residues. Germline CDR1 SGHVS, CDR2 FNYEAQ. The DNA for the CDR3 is TGTGCCAGCAGCTTAGTTCAGGGGGCGTGGGAGACCCAGTACTTC. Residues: CASSLVQGAWETQYF. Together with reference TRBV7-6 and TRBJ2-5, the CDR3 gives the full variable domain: GAGVSQSPRYKVTKRGQDVALRCDPISGHVSLYWYRQALGQGPEFLTYFNYEAQQDKSGLPNDRFSAERPEGSISTLTIQRTEQRDSAMYRCASSLVQGAWETQYFGPGTRLLVL.

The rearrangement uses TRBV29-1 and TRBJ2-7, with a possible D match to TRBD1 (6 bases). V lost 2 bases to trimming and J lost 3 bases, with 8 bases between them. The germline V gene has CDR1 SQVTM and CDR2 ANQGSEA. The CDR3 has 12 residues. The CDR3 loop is CSVEKGGYEQYF. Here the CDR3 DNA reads TGCAGCGTTGAAAAAGGGGGCTACGAGCAGTACTTC.

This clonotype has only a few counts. This CDR3 reads CATSDGSWRETQYF. CDR3 coding DNA: TGTGCCACCAGTGACGGATCATGGCGGGAGACCCAGTACTTC. V is TRBV24-1 and J is TRBJ2-5; D is uncertain. The CDR3 is 14 residues long. V was cut by 4 bases and J by 5 bases, with 13 bases left in between. In germline, CDR1 is KGHDR, CDR2 SFDVKD.

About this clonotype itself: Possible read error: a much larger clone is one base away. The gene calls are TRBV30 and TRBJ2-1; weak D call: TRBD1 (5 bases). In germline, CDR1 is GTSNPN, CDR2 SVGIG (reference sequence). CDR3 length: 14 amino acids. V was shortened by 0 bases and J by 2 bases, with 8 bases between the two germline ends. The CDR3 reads CAWSVRRAYNEQFF. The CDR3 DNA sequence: TGTGCCTGGAGTGTGCGCAGGGCCTACAATGAGCAGTTCTTC.

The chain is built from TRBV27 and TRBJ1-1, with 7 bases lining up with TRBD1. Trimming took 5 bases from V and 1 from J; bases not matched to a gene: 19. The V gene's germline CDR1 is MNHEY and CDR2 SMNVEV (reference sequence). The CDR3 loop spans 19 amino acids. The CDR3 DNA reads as TGTGCCAGCAGTCCCCGTCAGGGGGGGCCGGTATTTGGGAACACTGAAGCTTTCTTT. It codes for CASSPRQGGPVFGNTEAFF.

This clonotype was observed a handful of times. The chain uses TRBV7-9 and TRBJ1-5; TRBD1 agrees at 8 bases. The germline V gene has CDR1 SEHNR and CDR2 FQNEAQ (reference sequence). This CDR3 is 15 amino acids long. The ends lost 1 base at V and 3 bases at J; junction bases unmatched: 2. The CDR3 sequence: CASSLGTGNNQPQHF. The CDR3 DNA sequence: TGTGCCAGCAGCTTAGGGACAGGGAACAATCAGCCCCAGCATTTT.

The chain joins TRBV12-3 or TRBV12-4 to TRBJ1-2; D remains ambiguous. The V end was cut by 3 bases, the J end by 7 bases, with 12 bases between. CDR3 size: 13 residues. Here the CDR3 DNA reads TGTGCCAGCAGTTTTCCCATCCCGAGTGGCTACACCTTC. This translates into CASSFPIPSGYTF.

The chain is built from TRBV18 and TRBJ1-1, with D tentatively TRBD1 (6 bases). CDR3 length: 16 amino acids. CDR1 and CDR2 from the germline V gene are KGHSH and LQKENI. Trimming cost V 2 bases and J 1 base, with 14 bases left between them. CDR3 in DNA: TGTGCCAGCTCACCATTAGGTCGACAGGCGAACACTGAAGCTTTCTTT. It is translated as CASSPLGRQANTEAFF.

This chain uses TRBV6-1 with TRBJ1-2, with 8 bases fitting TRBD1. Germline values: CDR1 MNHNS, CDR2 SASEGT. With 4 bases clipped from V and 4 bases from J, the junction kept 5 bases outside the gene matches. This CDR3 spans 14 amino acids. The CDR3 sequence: CASSGVQGGYGYTF. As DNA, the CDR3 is TGTGCCAGCAGTGGAGTACAGGGGGGCTATGGCTACACCTTC.

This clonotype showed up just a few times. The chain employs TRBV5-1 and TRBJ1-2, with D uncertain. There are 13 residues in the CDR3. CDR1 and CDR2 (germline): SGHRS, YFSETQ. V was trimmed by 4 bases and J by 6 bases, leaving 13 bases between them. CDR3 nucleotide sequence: TGCGCCAGCAGCCCTATGTCAAGGGATGGCTACACCTTC. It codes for CASSPMSRDGYTF.

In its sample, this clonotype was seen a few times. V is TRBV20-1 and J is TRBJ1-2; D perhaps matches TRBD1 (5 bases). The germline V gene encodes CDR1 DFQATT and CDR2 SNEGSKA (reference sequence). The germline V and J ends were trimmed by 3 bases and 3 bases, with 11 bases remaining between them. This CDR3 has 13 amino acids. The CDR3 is CSASGGGDYGYTF. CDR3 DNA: TGCAGTGCTAGTGGTGGGGGAGACTATGGCTACACCTTC.

CDR3 nucleotide sequence: TGCGCCAGCAGCCAAGCTCTCTCGAATCAGCCCCAGCATTTT. Amino acids: CASSQALSNQPQHF. The chain employs TRBV4-3 and TRBJ1-5; D unresolved. The CDR3 is 14 residues long. CDR1 is LGHNA, CDR2 YSLEER, per germline. V lost 1 base, J lost 4 bases, and 8 bases lay in between.

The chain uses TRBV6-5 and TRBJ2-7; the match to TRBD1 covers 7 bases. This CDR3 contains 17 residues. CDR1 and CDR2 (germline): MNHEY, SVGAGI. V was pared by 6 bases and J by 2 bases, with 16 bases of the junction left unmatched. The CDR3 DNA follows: TGTGCCAGCAGCGCCACAGCAGGGGGTATGGGGCCCTACGAGCAGTACTTC. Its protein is CASSATAGGMGPYEQYF.

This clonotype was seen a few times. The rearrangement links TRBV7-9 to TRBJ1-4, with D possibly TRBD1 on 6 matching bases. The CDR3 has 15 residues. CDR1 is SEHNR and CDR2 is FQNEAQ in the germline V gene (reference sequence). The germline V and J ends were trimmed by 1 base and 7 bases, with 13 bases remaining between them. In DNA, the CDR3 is TGTGCCAGCAGCTTAGATGGTGGGGGCGGTGAAAAACTGTTTTTT. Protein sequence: CASSLDGGGGEKLFF. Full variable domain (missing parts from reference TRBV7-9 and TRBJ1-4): DTGVSQNPRHKITKRGQNVTFRCDPISEHNRLYWYRQTLGQGPEFLTYFQNEAQLEKSRLLSDRFSAERPKGSFSTLEIQRTEQGDSAMYLCASSLDGGGGEKLFFGSGTQLSVL.

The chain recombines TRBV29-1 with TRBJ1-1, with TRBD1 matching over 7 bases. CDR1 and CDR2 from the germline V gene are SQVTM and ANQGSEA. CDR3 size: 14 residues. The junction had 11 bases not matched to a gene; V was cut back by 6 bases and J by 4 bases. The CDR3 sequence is CSVKPTGAGTEAFF. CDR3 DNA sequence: TGCAGCGTGAAACCCACAGGGGCGGGCACTGAAGCTTTCTTT.